This T cell receptor (beta chain) emerged from a study of CD8+ T cells in alopecia areata. The sample's treatment: oral pan-JAK inhibitor, 5-10 mg twice daily. This CDR3 contains 16 residues. Germline CDR1 MNHEY, CDR2 SMNVEV (reference sequence). J gave up 5 bases and V 1 base, and 7 bases lay outside the gene matches. cDNA prepared by RNA extraction and subsequent reverse transcription served as the template for sequencing. Measured with immunoSEQ multiplex PCR; TCRdb has only the in-frame clones, and not every one. The table lists about 300,000 clones, roughly 50% of them singletons. Sequencing used CD4+ T cells sorted from blood, obtained at week 24, from a patient treated with tofacitinib. The rearrangement uses TRBV27 and TRBJ2-4; 8 nucleotides match TRBD2. The source of this sequence is a human donor with alopecia areata. This CDR3 reads CASSLFGTRSENIQYF. In DNA, the CDR3 is TGTGCCAGCAGTTTATTCGGGACTAGAAGCGAAAACATTCAGTACTTC.